These 31 T cell receptor beta chains originate from one sample sequenced in a study of monozygotic twins with inflammatory bowel disease. TCRdb reprocessed the 5' RACE reads; each CDR3 protein has one entry and no DNA is given. Found here are about 300,000 distinct CDR3 sequences; the top ten clones hold roughly 5.3%. Sample: blood. The receptors stem from a human donor with ulcerative colitis or Crohn's disease, or a healthy co-twin of an affected twin (not recorded which).

This chain links TRBV29-1 with TRBJ2-5; TCRdb reports TRBD1, a call that lacks DNA to check it against. Germline loops: CDR1 SQVTM, CDR2 ANQGSEA. The CDR3 loop spans 12 amino acids. This CDR3 reads CSVSPGAETQYF.

V is TRBV7-2 and J is TRBJ2-1; TCRdb's D call, TRBD1, is unchecked because there is no DNA. Germline CDR1 and CDR2: SGHTA and FQGNSA. The CDR3 spans 13 residues. The CDR3 sequence: CASTLGRNNEQFF.

The chain links TRBV7-2 to TRBJ2-7; absent DNA, TCRdb's TRBD2 call cannot be checked. Germline assignment: CDR1 SGHTA and CDR2 FQGNSA. The CDR3 runs to 14 residues. CDR3 loop: CASSLRASSYEQYF.

The chain has TRBV3-1 and TRBJ2-2; TCRdb calls TRBD1, which cannot be checked without DNA. In germline, CDR1 is LGHDT, CDR2 YNNKEL (reference sequence). The CDR3 covers 14 residues. CDR3: CASSLGHHTGELFF.

The rearrangement joins TRBV6-6 to TRBJ2-4; TCRdb returns TRBD2, unconfirmable since there is no DNA. Germline V gene data show CDR1 as MNHNY and CDR2 as SVGAGI (reference sequence). The length of the CDR3 is 13 residues. CDR3 sequence reads: CASSYPREALQYF.

The chain couples TRBV10-3 to TRBJ1-5; TCRdb proposes TRBD1, but this gene call is untestable without DNA. The length of the CDR3 is 19 residues. The germline V gene has CDR1 ENHRY and CDR2 SYGVKD. This CDR3 is CAISGQGPGVFGVGQPQHF.

The V and J genes are TRBV25-1 and TRBJ2-1; without DNA, the TCRdb call of TRBD2 cannot be checked. The CDR3 extends over 15 amino acids. Per germline, CDR1 MGHDK and CDR2 SYGVNS. The chain's CDR3 is CASSEPGLAGGEQFF.

The J gene is TRBJ2-7, the V gene TRBV7-2. Germline assignment: CDR1 SGHTA and CDR2 FQGNSA. The CDR3 extends over 14 amino acids. CDR3: CASSSRTEAYEQYF.

The gene calls are TRBV10-3 and TRBJ2-2; TCRdb selects TRBD2, and the lack of DNA leaves this call unchecked. CDR1 is ENHRY, CDR2 SYGVKD, per germline. The CDR3 spans 17 residues. The CDR3 protein is CAITKERGGTDSGELFF.

J is TRBJ2-3 and V is TRBV24-1; there is no DNA to check the TCRdb D call of TRBD1. The germline V gene has CDR1 KGHDR and CDR2 SFDVKD. The CDR3 totals 17 residues. The CDR3 sequence: CATSNPRTGGRTDTQYF.

The V call is TRBV6-5, the J call TRBJ2-3; TCRdb's assignment of TRBD2 cannot be checked, as there is no DNA. The germline V gene has CDR1 MNHEY and CDR2 SVGAGI. CDR3 length: 14 amino acids. CDR3 residues: CASKILAATDTQYF.

The chain is built from TRBV3-1 and TRBJ1-6; the D call from TCRdb, TRBD1, cannot be confirmed without DNA. CDR3 length: 15 residues. CDR1 and CDR2 (germline): LGHDT, YNNKEL (reference sequence). The CDR3 protein is CASSQGWSPSSPLHF.

CDR3 sequence reads: CAISGGSHEQFF. V is TRBV10-3 and J is TRBJ2-1. Germline CDR1 ENHRY, CDR2 SYGVKD. The CDR3 sequence is 12 residues long.

The chain joins TRBV5-5 to TRBJ2-7; TCRdb calls TRBD1, which cannot be checked without DNA. This CDR3 comprises 15 residues. Germline V gene sequence: CDR1 SGHKS, CDR2 YYEKEE (reference sequence). The CDR3 reads CASSLGGSGAYEQYF.

V and J are TRBV30 and TRBJ1-2; TCRdb selects TRBD1, and the lack of DNA leaves this call unchecked. Germline CDR1 reads GTSNPN; CDR2 reads SVGIG (reference sequence). This CDR3 has 14 residues. CDR3: CAWDKGRTNYGYTF.

This chain joins TRBV12-3 or TRBV12-4 and TRBJ1-3. The CDR3 contains 15 residues. This CDR3 reads CASSSRARSWDTIYF.

The V call is TRBV7-2, the J call TRBJ2-5; there is no DNA to check the TCRdb D call of TRBD2. Germline values: CDR1 SGHTA, CDR2 FQGNSA. This CDR3 has 14 residues. The CDR3 loop reads CASSLGPASETQYF.

The rearrangement joins TRBV20-1 to TRBJ1-2. CDR1 is DFQATT and CDR2 is SNEGSKA in the germline V gene (reference sequence). The CDR3 has 15 amino acids. CDR3 in amino acids: CSARDPGGTIWGYTF.

The rearrangement uses TRBV18 and TRBJ1-1; TCRdb reports TRBD1, a call that lacks DNA to check it against. CDR1 is KGHSH and CDR2 is LQKENI in the germline V gene. The CDR3 contains 14 residues. CDR3 sequence: CASSPRQENTEAFF.

The CDR3 here is CASGYGTEQYF. V is TRBV12-5 and J is TRBJ2-7. Per germline, CDR1 LGHNT and CDR2 FRNRAP. CDR3 length: 11 amino acids. Based on the CDR3 plus reference TRBV12-5 and TRBJ2-7, the full variable domain is DARVTQTPRHKVTEMGQEVTMRCQPILGHNTVFWYRQTMMQGLELLAYFRNRAPLDDSGMPKDRFSAEMPDATLATLKIQPSEPRDSAVYFCASGYGTEQYFGPGTRLTVT.

The chain links TRBV4-3 to TRBJ2-1; TCRdb's D call, TRBD1, is unchecked because there is no DNA. CDR3 size: 15 residues. Germline values: CDR1 LGHNA, CDR2 YSLEER. This CDR3 reads CASSQDPAGGSEQFF.

V gene TRBV5-1 combines with J gene TRBJ2-1. Germline V gene data show CDR1 as SGHRS and CDR2 as YFSETQ. The CDR3 is 12 amino acids. This chain's CDR3 is CASSVLDNEQFF.

The gene calls are TRBV7-3 and TRBJ2-7; TCRdb selects TRBD1, and the lack of DNA leaves this call unchecked. Germline V gives CDR1 SGHTA, CDR2 FQGTGA. There are 15 residues in the CDR3. CDR3 protein: CASSPGGTGSYEQYF.

The chain joins TRBV24-1 to TRBJ2-1. The CDR3 runs 13 residues. The germline V gene encodes CDR1 KGHDR and CDR2 SFDVKD. CDR3 in amino acids: CATSDFSSNEQFF.

This sequence joins TRBV20-1 and TRBJ2-1; the D call from TCRdb, TRBD1, cannot be confirmed without DNA. Germline CDR1 DFQATT, CDR2 SNEGSKA (reference sequence). This CDR3 spans 12 amino acids. CDR3 loop: CSPLGTFNEQFF.

The gene calls are TRBV7-2 and TRBJ1-2. This CDR3 has 13 amino acids. Germline V gives CDR1 SGHTA, CDR2 FQGNSA. CDR3 sequence: CASSLGHVGGYTF.

This chain joins TRBV14 and TRBJ2-1; the D call from TCRdb, TRBD1, cannot be confirmed without DNA. The CDR3 totals 17 residues. The germline V gene encodes CDR1 SGHDN and CDR2 FVKESK. The CDR3 loop is CASSQLPPGPPPVEQFF.

The chain employs TRBV19 and TRBJ2-5; TCRdb's D call, TRBD1, is unchecked because there is no DNA. This CDR3 region has 14 residues. Germline V gene lookup returns CDR1 LNHDA and CDR2 SQIVND (reference sequence). The CDR3 loop reads CASKRGEIGETQYF. Complete variable domain (other parts from reference TRBV19 and TRBJ2-5): DGGITQSPKYLFRKEGQNVTLSCEQNLNHDAMYWYRQDPGQGLRLIYYSQIVNDFQKGDIAEGYSVSREKKESFPLTVTSAQKNPTAFYLCASKRGEIGETQYFGPGTRLLVL.

The chain couples TRBV7-2 to TRBJ2-1. CDR1 and CDR2 (germline): SGHTA, FQGNSA. The CDR3 extends over 15 amino acids. CDR3 in amino acids: CASSPSRLSYNEQFF.

The CDR3 protein is CASSVGGTSGNYEQYF. This chain uses TRBV9 with TRBJ2-7; checking the TCRdb D call of TRBD2 is not possible without DNA. This CDR3 comprises 16 residues. The V gene's germline CDR1 is SGDLS and CDR2 YYNGEE.

V and J are TRBV7-2 and TRBJ2-4. This CDR3 is built from 15 residues. In germline, CDR1 is SGHTA, CDR2 FQGNSA. This CDR3 reads CASSLEALAKNIQYF.